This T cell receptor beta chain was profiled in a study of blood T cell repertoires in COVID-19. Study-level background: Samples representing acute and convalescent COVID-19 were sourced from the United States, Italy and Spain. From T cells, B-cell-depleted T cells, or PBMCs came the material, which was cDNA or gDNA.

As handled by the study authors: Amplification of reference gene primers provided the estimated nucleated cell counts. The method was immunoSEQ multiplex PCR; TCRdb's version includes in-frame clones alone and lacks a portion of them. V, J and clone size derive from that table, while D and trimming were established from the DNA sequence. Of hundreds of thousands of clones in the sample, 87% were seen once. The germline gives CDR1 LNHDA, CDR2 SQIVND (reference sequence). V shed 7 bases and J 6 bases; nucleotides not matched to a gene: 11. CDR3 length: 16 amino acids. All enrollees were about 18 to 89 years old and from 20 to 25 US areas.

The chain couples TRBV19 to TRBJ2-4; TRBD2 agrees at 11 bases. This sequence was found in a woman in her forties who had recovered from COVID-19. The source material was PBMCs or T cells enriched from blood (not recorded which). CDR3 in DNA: TGTGCCAGTATGCTAAACCTAGCGGGAGGAGGAAACATTCAGTACTTC. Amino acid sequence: CASMLNLAGGGNIQYF.